A single sample is the source of the 13 T cell receptor beta chains below, sequenced in a study of human thymus T cells. Thymus pieces cut out during corrective heart surgery were the tissue that was used. TCRdb's table, derived via immunoSEQ multiplex PCR, lists solely in-frame clones and lacks some. The data hold tens of thousands of clones, with roughly 96% observed a single time. The sequencing input was thymus tissue. The receptors were sampled from a boy under two years old with a congenital heart defect but otherwise immunologically healthy.

The chain joins TRBV5-4 to TRBJ2-3; perhaps TRBD1 as D (6 bases). This CDR3 has 16 residues. Trimming pared 1 base from V and 3 bases from J, leaving 15 bases between. Germline V gene sequence: CDR1 SGHNT, CDR2 YYREEE (reference sequence). The CDR3 loop is CASSLTGMGHTDTQYF. CDR3 DNA sequence: TGTGCCAGCAGCTTGACAGGGATGGGCCATACAGATACGCAGTATTTT. Drawing the rest from reference TRBV5-4 and TRBJ2-3, the complete variable domain is ETGVTQSPTHLIKTRGQQVTLRCSSQSGHNTVSWYQQALGQGPQFIFQYYREEENGRGNFPPRFSGLQFPNYSSELNVNALELDDSALYLCASSLTGMGHTDTQYFGPGTRLTVL.

V usage is TRBV9 and J usage is TRBJ2-2, with D perhaps TRBD1 or TRBD2 (6 bases each). The ends were cut back, 3 bases at V and 5 bases at J, with 14 bases in the middle. Germline lookup yields CDR1 SGDLS and CDR2 YYNGEE. CDR3 length: 15 amino acids. The CDR3 sequence is CASSAWGRGTGELFF. The CDR3 nucleotides read TGTGCCAGCAGCGCCTGGGGGCGGGGAACCGGGGAGCTGTTTTTT.

CDR3 sequence reads: CASSEARGPQGGAFF. CDR3 coding DNA: TGTGCCAGCAGTGAAGCCAGGGGCCCACAGGGAGGGGCTTTCTTT. The gene calls are TRBV6-1 and TRBJ1-1; D possibly corresponds to TRBD1 (6 bases). Germline V gene sequence: CDR1 MNHNS, CDR2 SASEGT. The CDR3 is made up of 15 amino acids. Trimming removed 0 bases at V and 11 bases at J, with 19 bases between.

The chain couples TRBV11-2 to TRBJ1-1; tentatively, D is TRBD1 (6 bases). CDR3 length: 15 amino acids. Per the germline V gene, CDR1 is SGHAT and CDR2 is FQNNGV. V lost 1 base to trimming and J lost 8 bases, with 17 bases between them. Here the CDR3 DNA reads TGTGCCAGCAGCTTAGTTGCAGGGGTGGTCCCCGAAGCTTTCTTT. Protein: CASSLVAGVVPEAFF.

The V and J genes are TRBV5-1 and TRBJ2-1; 14 positions match TRBD2. The V gene end was trimmed by 3 bases and the J gene end by 6 bases; junction bases not matched to a gene: 11. CDR1 SGHRS and CDR2 YFSETQ come from the germline V gene. The CDR3 extends over 18 amino acids. The CDR3 DNA follows: TGCGCCAGCAGCTCGATACCGGGACTAGCGGGAGCAGGCAATGAGCAGTTCTTC. Its translation: CASSSIPGLAGAGNEQFF.

The chain joins TRBV11-3 to TRBJ2-7, with D unresolved. Trimming took off 2 bases at V and 2 bases at J, with 4 bases between the two ends. Germline V gene lookup returns CDR1 SGHNT and CDR2 YENEEA. CDR3 length: 12 residues. The DNA for the CDR3 is TGTGCCAGCAGCTTATGTCCCTACGAGCAGTACTTC. This translates into CASSLCPYEQYF.

The chain is built from TRBV5-1 and TRBJ1-1, with TRBD1 matching 7 bases. Germline V CDR1 and CDR2: SGHRS, YFSETQ. The J segment lost 0 bases and the V segment lost 3 bases, leaving 8 bases of the junction unmatched. There are 16 residues in the CDR3. CDR3 loop: CASSWDSRKMNTEAFF. Here the CDR3 DNA reads TGCGCCAGCAGCTGGGACAGTAGGAAGATGAACACTGAAGCTTTCTTT.

The chain combines TRBV4-1 with TRBJ2-3; possibly TRBD2 for D (6 bases). Deletions cut 4 bases from V and 3 bases from J, with 17 bases between. Germline values: CDR1 MGHRA, CDR2 YSYEKL. The CDR3 runs to 16 residues. The CDR3 DNA is TGCGCCAGCAGCCCATCCAGGGCGGCGGGGACAGATACGCAGTATTTT. Amino acid sequence: CASSPSRAAGTDTQYF.

This chain connects TRBV5-1 to TRBJ1-1; 7 bases map to TRBD1. CDR1 and CDR2 (germline): SGHRS, YFSETQ. The CDR3 has 15 residues. With V trimmed by 0 bases and J by 6 bases, 8 bases remained unmatched. CDR3 DNA: TGCGCCAGCAGCTTGGGAGAGGGGGCAGGGGCTGAAGCTTTCTTT. Its translation: CASSLGEGAGAEAFF.

The V call is TRBV19, the J call TRBJ2-7; D uncertain. The CDR3 runs to 16 residues. Germline assignment: CDR1 LNHDA and CDR2 SQIVND (reference sequence). Trimming shortened V by 5 bases and J by 0 bases, and 17 bases separated the two germline ends. In nucleotides, the CDR3 is TGTGCCAGTAGTCAAAGGATCTCCGTTGGCTCCTACGAGCAGTACTTC. Its translation: CASSQRISVGSYEQYF.

The chain uses TRBV4-1 and TRBJ2-1; no reliable D call. Germline V gene lookup returns CDR1 MGHRA and CDR2 YSYEKL. The germline V and J ends were trimmed by 0 bases and 0 bases, with 12 bases remaining between them. CDR3 length equals 17 residues. CDR3 loop: CASSQENGRSSYNEQFF. CDR3 coding DNA: TGCGCCAGCAGCCAAGAGAATGGCCGGAGCTCCTACAATGAGCAGTTCTTC.

The genes are TRBV4-1 and TRBJ2-1; D call uncertain. V was pared by 1 base and J by 8 bases, with 9 bases between. The germline V gene has CDR1 MGHRA and CDR2 YSYEKL. The CDR3 is made up of 13 amino acids. CDR3 protein: CASSQVSVDEQFF. The CDR3 nucleotides read TGCGCCAGCAGCCAAGTGTCTGTCGATGAGCAGTTCTTC.

The V and J genes are TRBV4-3 and TRBJ1-4, with D possibly being TRBD1 (6 bases). CDR1 and CDR2 (germline): LGHNA, YSLEER. Trimming took off 0 bases at V and 0 bases at J, with 17 bases between the two ends. The CDR3 is 19 amino acids. The CDR3 protein is CASSQDSFKGGPTNEKLFF. CDR3 in DNA: TGCGCCAGCAGCCAAGATTCGTTTAAAGGGGGGCCAACTAATGAAAAACTGTTTTTT.